This is a list of T cell receptor beta chains from one sample in a study of blood T cell repertoires in COVID-19. Assay used: immunoSEQ multiplex PCR; TCRdb lists only in-frame clones, some missing. The sample yields 200,000 to 250,000 clones, 90% to 95% seen once. The specimen sequenced was peripheral blood. The receptors were sampled from a man aged 25-45 years with acute or convalescent COVID-19. Both conserved end residues are part of each CDR3. The D gene is left open where the match is weak. Rows may omit the clone size; those that give it use once, few, many or a size class.

V	size	J	D	length	CDR3	DNA
TRBV20-1	-	TRBJ2-5	TRBD2	11	CSGLAPETQYF	TGCAGCGGACTAGCTCCAGAGACCCAGTACTTC
TRBV11-2	-	TRBJ2-7	-	15	CASSLDRTVNYEQYF	TGTGCCAGCAGCTTAGACCGGACAGTCAACTACGAGCAGTACTTC
TRBV6-6	-	TRBJ2-2	TRBD1	15	CASSIGQGRTGELFF	TGTGCCAGCAGCATAGGACAGGGGCGCACCGGGGAGCTGTTTTTT
TRBV6-5	once	TRBJ1-5	TRBD1	15	CASSRDRGSNQPQHF	TGTGCCAGCAGTAGGGACAGGGGAAGCAATCAGCCCCAGCATTTT
TRBV6-1	-	TRBJ1-4	-	16	CASSGTGTSANEKLFF	TGTGCCAGCAGTGGAACAGGGACATCCGCTAATGAAAAACTGTTTTTT
TRBV30	-	TRBJ2-2	TRBD1	14	CAWSQGANTGELFF	TGTGCCTGGAGCCAGGGGGCGAACACCGGGGAGCTGTTTTTT
TRBV9	-	TRBJ2-7	TRBD2	14	CASSVDTGGYEQYF	TGTGCCAGCAGCGTAGACACGGGGGGCTACGAGCAGTACTTC
TRBV6-5	once	TRBJ2-3	-	15	CASSYSRLGTDTQYF	TGTGCCAGCAGTTACTCGAGATTAGGCACAGATACGCAGTATTTT
TRBV7-9	-	TRBJ1-1	TRBD1	12	CASSSRDREAFF	TGTGCCAGCAGCTCCCGGGACAGAGAAGCTTTCTTT
TRBV3-1/TRBV3-2	-	TRBJ2-2	TRBD1	15	CASSRDRGNTGELFF	TGTGCCAGCAGCCGGGACAGGGGAAACACCGGGGAGCTGTTTTTT
TRBV5-4	-	TRBJ2-7	TRBD2	14	CASSTTSGNYEQYF	TGTGCCAGCAGTACAACTAGCGGAAACTACGAGCAGTACTTC
TRBV7-2	-	TRBJ2-2	-	13	CASSFGHSGELFF	TGTGCCAGCAGCTTTGGACATTCCGGGGAGCTGTTTTTT
TRBV6-6	-	TRBJ2-3	-	13	CASSFSVGRPQYF	TGTGCCAGCAGTTTCTCAGTAGGGAGGCCGCAGTATTTT
TRBV27	-	TRBJ1-5	-	15	CASSLNSRGRQPQHF	TGTGCCAGCAGTTTAAATAGCAGGGGCCGGCAGCCCCAGCATTTT
TRBV19	-	TRBJ2-2	-	12	CASSEQPGELFF	TGTGCCAGTAGTGAACAGCCCGGGGAGCTGTTTTTT
TRBV20-1	-	TRBJ2-1	-	16	CSASPLLAQSYNEQFF	TGCAGTGCTAGTCCTCTTCTAGCGCAAAGCTACAATGAGCAGTTCTTC
TRBV18	once	TRBJ1-5	-	17	CASSYSPDSYSNQPQHF	TGTGCCAGCTCATACTCCCCCGACAGTTATAGCAATCAGCCCCAGCATTTT
TRBV9	-	TRBJ2-1	-	15	CASSVGESVYNEQFF	TGTGCCAGCAGCGTAGGGGAGTCAGTTTACAATGAGCAGTTCTTC
TRBV5-1	-	TRBJ2-2	TRBD1	13	CASSSRGPGELFF	TGCGCCAGCAGCTCCAGGGGGCCCGGGGAGCTGTTTTTT
TRBV7-9	-	TRBJ2-1	-	15	CASTIRATRGNEQFF	TGTGCCAGCACCATAAGGGCCACCCGGGGGAATGAGCAGTTCTTC
TRBV7-9	once	TRBJ2-2	-	15	CASSFGSSNTGELFF	TGTGCCAGCAGCTTTGGGAGCTCCAACACCGGGGAGCTGTTTTTT
TRBV30	once	TRBJ2-5	-	14	CAWSTGGLQETQYF	TGTGCCTGGAGTACGGGGGGCCTCCAAGAGACCCAGTACTTC
TRBV4-1	-	TRBJ2-1	-	14	CASSPAPGGYQQFF	TGCGCCAGCAGCCCAGCCCCCGGGGGATATCAGCAGTTCTTC
TRBV28	-	TRBJ2-2	TRBD1	15	CASSWDSLDAGELFF	TGTGCCAGCAGTTGGGACAGCCTGGATGCCGGGGAGCTGTTTTTT
TRBV6-5	-	TRBJ1-2	TRBD1	15	CASSLLGTGHYGYTF	TGTGCCAGCAGTCTGCTAGGGACAGGGCACTATGGCTACACCTTC
TRBV24-1	-	TRBJ2-2	TRBD1	17	CATSELAGTANTGELFF	TGTGCCACCAGTGAATTAGCCGGGACAGCGAACACCGGGGAGCTGTTTTTT
TRBV7-3	-	TRBJ2-1	TRBD2	17	CASSPRLAGVTYNEQFF	TGTGCCAGCAGCCCGCGACTAGCGGGGGTAACCTACAATGAGCAGTTCTTC
TRBV10-3	-	TRBJ2-5	TRBD2	17	CAISEGRGSGVQETQYF	TGTGCCATCAGTGAGGGCAGAGGTAGCGGGGTTCAAGAGACCCAGTACTTC
TRBV28	-	TRBJ1-2	-	13	CASSRTVNYGYTF	TGTGCCAGCAGTAGGACAGTTAACTATGGCTACACCTTC